This T cell receptor beta chain stems from a study of vaccination and CD4 T cells after COVID-19. Once obtained from cultured CD4+ T cells, the DNA was sequenced using the Oncomine TCR Beta short-read assay. From the PCR reads, TCRdb called clonotypes with MiXCR, one entry per CDR3 protein. Of approximately 17,000 distinct CDR3 sequences detected, 58% appear once; the ten largest clones hold 5.5% to 8.5%. Trimming took off 8 bases at V and 4 bases at J, with 24 bases between the two ends. The CDR3 runs to 16 residues. Germline V lookup: CDR1 ENHRY, CDR2 SYGVKD. Noted treatment: approximately 9-day PBMC culture with coronavirus spike peptide pools or control peptides (ViraFEST assay). Worth noting for this clonotype: Its antigen is currently unknown.

The source material was CD4+ T cells from blood, cultured in vitro, sampled before SARS-CoV-2 vaccination. The chain couples TRBV10-3 to TRBJ2-7, with a weak D call TRBD1 (6 bases). This TCR was recovered from a human donor who had recovered from COVID-19. CDR3 sequence: CAIQGNRATGNYEQYF. As DNA, the CDR3 is TGTGCCATCCAGGGTAACAGGGCTACAGGGAATTACGAGCAGTACTTC.